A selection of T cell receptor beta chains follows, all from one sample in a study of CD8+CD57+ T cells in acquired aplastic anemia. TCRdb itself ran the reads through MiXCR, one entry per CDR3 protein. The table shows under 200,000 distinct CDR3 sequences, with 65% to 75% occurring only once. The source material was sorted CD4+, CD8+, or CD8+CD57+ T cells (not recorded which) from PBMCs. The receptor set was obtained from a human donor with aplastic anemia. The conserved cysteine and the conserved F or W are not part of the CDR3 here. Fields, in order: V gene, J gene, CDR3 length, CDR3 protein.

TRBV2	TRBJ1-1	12	ASSERLVNTEAF
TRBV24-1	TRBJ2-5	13	ATSDSATASETQY
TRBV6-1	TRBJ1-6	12	ASSYRGEDSPLH
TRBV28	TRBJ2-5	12	ASKPLGKEEAQY
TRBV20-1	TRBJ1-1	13	SARVGGQRNTEAF
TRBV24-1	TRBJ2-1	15	ATSETPSGFRHNEQF
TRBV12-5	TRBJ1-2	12	ASGPQGAGGGYT
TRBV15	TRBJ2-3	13	ATSSGTGGWDTQY
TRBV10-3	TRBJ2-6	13	AISESTAGANVLT
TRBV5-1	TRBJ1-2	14	ASSLASWGANYGYT
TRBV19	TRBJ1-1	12	ASGRQGMNTEAF
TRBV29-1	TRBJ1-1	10	SGGAGGGEAF
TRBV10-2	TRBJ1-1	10	ASRTRNTEAF
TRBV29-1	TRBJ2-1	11	SAEEHNYNEQF
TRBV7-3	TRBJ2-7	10	AWSVGTKEQY
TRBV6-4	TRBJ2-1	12	ASSDSSGSNEQF
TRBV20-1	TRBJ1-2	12	SARPQGAGCGYT
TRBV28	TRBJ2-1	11	ASRHEGTNEQF
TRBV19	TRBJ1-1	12	ASSTRQLNTEAF
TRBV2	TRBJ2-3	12	ASSVLAGTDTQY
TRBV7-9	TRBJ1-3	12	ASSFDPSRNTIY
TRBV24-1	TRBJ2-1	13	ATSDPGDFNNEQF
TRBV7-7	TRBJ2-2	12	ASSFQALTGELF
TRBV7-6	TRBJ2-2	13	ASSLGAGEGGELF
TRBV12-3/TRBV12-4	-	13	ASSAVGGVKKTQY
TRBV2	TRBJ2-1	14	ASTKVGTSSYNEQF
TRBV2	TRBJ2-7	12	ASSAWPSSYEQY
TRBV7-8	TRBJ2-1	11	ASSLGRRNEQF
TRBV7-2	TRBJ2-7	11	ASSPRPPYEQY
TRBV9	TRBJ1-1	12	ASSVGTGPTEAF
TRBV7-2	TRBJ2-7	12	ASILGGGRQEQY
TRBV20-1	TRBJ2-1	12	SARGLAGVNEQF
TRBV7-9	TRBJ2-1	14	ASSQEPLGGNNEQF
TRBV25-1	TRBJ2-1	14	ASSFGQASSYNEQF
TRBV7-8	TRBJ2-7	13	ASSLVAGGRYEQY
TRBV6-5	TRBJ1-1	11	ASSYSEGTEAF
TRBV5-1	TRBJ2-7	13	ASSVLSGTYYEQY
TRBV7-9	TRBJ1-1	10	ASSLDLGEAF
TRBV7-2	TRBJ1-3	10	ASSSSPNTIY
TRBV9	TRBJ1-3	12	ASSGEWQGNTIY
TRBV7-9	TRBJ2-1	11	ASSLLGGATQF
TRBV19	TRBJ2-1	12	ASRSRPGHNEQF
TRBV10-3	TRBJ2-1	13	AIRDDRWVDNEQF
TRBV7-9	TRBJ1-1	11	ASRLTENTEAF
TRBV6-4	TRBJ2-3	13	ASSQLAGRTDTQY
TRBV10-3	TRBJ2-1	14	AISYLIAGGVNEQF
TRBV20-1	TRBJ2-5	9	SPGGVETQY
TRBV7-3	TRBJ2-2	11	ASSFTNTGELF
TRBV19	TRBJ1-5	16	ASTPGPLDRVRNQPQH
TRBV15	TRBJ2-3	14	ATSRRTTGATDTQY
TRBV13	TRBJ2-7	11	ASSRDRAHEQY
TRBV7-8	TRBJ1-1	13	ASSSRDVETIEAF
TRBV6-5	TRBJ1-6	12	ASSYSAGNSPLH
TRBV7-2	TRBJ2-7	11	ASSYGQGARQY
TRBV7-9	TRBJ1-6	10	ASSAQGSPLH
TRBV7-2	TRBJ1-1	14	ASSLVVLTTNTEAF
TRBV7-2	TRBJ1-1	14	ASSLARQGMNTEAF
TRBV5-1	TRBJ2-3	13	ASAVRGMKTDTQY